This T cell receptor beta chain is drawn from a study of CD8+ T cells in alopecia areata. Findings of the study overall: Clonality in the scalp and expanded CD8+ clones ranked among the top 100 were significantly decreased by tofacitinib. Scalp and blood samples kept many expanded lesional clones throughout tofacitinib. There was only one nonresponder, so it was unclear how baseline CD8+ expansion relates to response. In scalp samples, resident alphabeta T cells of normal skin are also sequenced.

Deletions cut 5 bases from V and 4 bases from J, with 11 bases between. The germline CDR1 and CDR2 sequences are SGHTA and FQGTGA. The CDR3 length is 13 residues. Concerning this clone: The antigen remains unidentified.

In each case, RNA was isolated and then reverse transcribed into cDNA as the sequencing template. The table came from immunoSEQ multiplex PCR; TCRdb's copy has only in-frame clones and leaves some out. The sample has 180,000 or so clones; roughly half are singletons. Treatment: oral pan-JAK inhibitor, 5-10 mg twice daily. The V and J genes are TRBV7-3 and TRBJ1-2, with D unclear. The sample in question was CD8+ T cells sorted from blood, obtained around week 54, from a patient treated with tofacitinib. The TCR was taken from a human donor with alopecia areata. The CDR3 sequence: CASSGNRFYGYTF. The CDR3 DNA sequence: TGTGCCAGCAGCGGCAACAGATTCTATGGCTACACCTTC.